The TCR beta chain described here comes from a study of blood T cell repertoires in COVID-19 (dated by TCRdb to the early 2020s). Notes on the research overall: Collaborator samples came from the United States, Italy and Spain and covered acute and convalescent phases of COVID-19. The material from the prospective study consisted of cDNA or gDNA derived from T cells, B-cell-depleted T cells, or PBMCs. The dataset comprised deeply sampled blood TCRbeta repertoires from subjects exposed to, actively infected with, or recovered from COVID-19. The repertoires were released in a freely available public database intended as a resource for research on the immune response to SARS-CoV-2. The samples were drawn from two sources: the first 160 participants of the ongoing ImmuneRACE study, and 950 to 1,500 subjects contributed by 6 global collaborators. The sample metadata nearly always contained a de-identified subject ID, COVID-19 status, age in years and sex. Where available, HLA class I and class II types were obtained from metadata supplied by the sample provider rather than from assay-based typing. Findings and caveats that apply to the study as a whole: How much clinical and demographic metadata was included differed by source and by participant, and the metadata was provided uncurated.

The collaborating institutions used their own protocols to collect whole blood in K2EDTA tubes. For TCRbeta analysis, collaborators shipped samples as frozen whole blood, isolated PBMCs, or DNA extracted from either of those sample types. TCRbeta CDR3 regions were amplified from genomic DNA using the immunoSEQ Assay, a bias-controlled multiplex PCR. The authors processed their data as follows. Within the assay, amplification of reference gene primers was used to estimate how many nucleated cells each sample contained. Sequence reads were collapsed and filtered to measure the absolute abundance of every unique TCRbeta CDR3 rearrangement. Productive Simpson clonality was computed per sample as the square root of Simpson's diversity index over productive rearrangements. TCRdb mirrors the immuneACCESS table, restricted to in-frame sequences. Some clones are absent from its copies; in checked studies, under half trace to an unresolved V gene, and the reason for the others is unknown. V, J and clone size were drawn from that table, and D and trimming were deduced from the DNA. The sample table records about 73,000 clones; roughly 80% of these occur just once. The top ten clones comprise less than 25% of the sample.

The CDR3 contains 16 residues, cysteine and phenylalanine counted. Of the read, only the CDR3 DNA is kept; its 48 bases are in frame from base 1. CDR1 and CDR2 (SSHAT, FNYEAQ) derive from the germline V gene (reference sequence). Germline trimming: 5 bases from V, 6 bases from J; junction bases outside gene matches: 13. Comment on this clone: Its cognate antigen has yet to be identified. The record has no base qualities; no much larger clone is one base away.

Input material: peripheral blood. The receptor was derived from a man aged 55 to 70 with acute or convalescent COVID-19. The rearranged segments are TRBV7-7 and TRBJ1-2; 9 bases in between match TRBD1. The base sequence is TGTGCCAGCAGCCTACATCGGGGACGGACAGGGGATGGCTACACCTTC. This sequence encodes CASSLHRGRTGDGYTF.